This T cell receptor beta chain was identified during a study of monozygotic twins with cystic fibrosis. On the study more broadly: Libraries were built from three micrograms of fragmented DNA using about 15 PCR cycles.

Clones were sequenced by immunoSEQ multiplex PCR, and TCRdb holds only the in-frame ones, with some missing. The sample lists about 14,000 clones, 85% to 95% occurring once. The sequence came from a girl aged 2-15 years with cystic fibrosis. Sample: blood.

The CDR3, as DNA: TGTGCCAGTAGTCCTCGACTAGCGGGAGTTGACTACGAGCAGTACTTC. The encoded protein is CASSPRLAGVDYEQYF. The V gene is TRBV19, the J gene TRBJ2-7; 12 positions match TRBD2. Germline-derived CDR1 and CDR2 are LNHDA and SQIVND (reference sequence). After removal of 5 bases from V and 3 bases from J, the junction contained 8 bases not matched to a gene. This CDR3 has 16 residues.